These 28 T cell receptor beta chains originate from one sample sequenced in a study of blood T cell repertoires in COVID-19. Clones were read by immunoSEQ multiplex PCR, and TCRdb kept only the in-frame ones, dropping some. The repertoire holds hundreds of thousands of clones, with 70% to 90% as singletons. Sequencing used peripheral blood. The receptors were gathered from a young woman who had recovered from COVID-19.

The chain couples TRBV19 to TRBJ2-7, with 9 nucleotides matching TRBD2. Looked up from germline, CDR1 is LNHDA and CDR2 is SQIVND (reference sequence). This CDR3 has 14 amino acids. V gave up 10 bases and J gave up 6 bases; unmatched junction bases: 13. The CDR3 reads CAKPRVAGEPEQYF. CDR3 DNA sequence: TGTGCCAAACCCCGAGTAGCGGGAGAACCCGAGCAGTACTTC.

The chain employs TRBV6-2 or TRBV6-3 and TRBJ1-2; 8 bases are shared with TRBD1. The V gene end was trimmed by 2 bases and the J gene end by 8 bases; junction bases not matched to a gene: 7. The germline gives CDR1 MNHEY, CDR2 SVGEGT. The CDR3 sequence is 14 residues long. The chain's CDR3 is CASSYPGQGGGYTF. In DNA, the CDR3 is TGTGCCAGCAGTTACCCAGGACAGGGCGGCGGCTACACCTTC.

The chain joins TRBV3-1 (or the pseudogene TRBV3-2) to TRBJ2-7; D might be TRBD2 (5 bases). V was shortened by 3 bases and J by 7 bases, with 16 bases between the two germline ends. Germline V gives CDR1 LGHDT, CDR2 YNNKEL (reference sequence). The CDR3 extends over 14 amino acids. DNA for the CDR3: TGTGCCAGCAGCCAGCTAGGGAGTTACACGGAGCAGTACTTC. It is translated as CASSQLGSYTEQYF.

The J gene is TRBJ1-1, the V gene TRBV3-1 (or the pseudogene TRBV3-2); D unresolved. Germline lookup yields CDR1 LGHDT and CDR2 YNNKEL (reference sequence). There are 14 residues in the CDR3. V was cut by 0 bases and J by 1 base, with 6 bases left in between. Here the CDR3 DNA reads TGTGCCAGCAGCCAAGATATAGCGAACACTGAAGCTTTCTTT. Its protein product is CASSQDIANTEAFF.

The CDR3: CASSFQVAKNIQYF. In DNA, the CDR3 is TGTGCCAGCAGCTTTCAGGTAGCCAAAAACATTCAGTACTTC. This sequence joins TRBV5-4 and TRBJ2-4; the D is unclear. Trimming stripped 2 bases from V and 0 bases from J, with 6 bases between. The CDR3 extends over 14 amino acids. In germline, CDR1 is SGHNT, CDR2 YYREEE (reference sequence).

The sample holds one count of this clone. This chain connects TRBV7-8 to TRBJ1-2, with D perhaps matching TRBD1 (6 bases). The germline V and J ends were trimmed by 4 bases and 3 bases, with 18 bases remaining between them. Looked up from germline, CDR1 is SGHVS and CDR2 is FQNEAQ. The CDR3 contains 16 residues. Written as DNA, the CDR3 is TGTGCCAGCAGCTCCGACATTGAACAGGGAGACTATGGCTACACCTTC. Translated, it gives CASSSDIEQGDYGYTF.

This clone came up once. The rearrangement joins TRBV3-1 (or the pseudogene TRBV3-2) to TRBJ2-1; 10 bases fit TRBD1. Germline CDR1 LGHDT, CDR2 YNNKEL (reference sequence). The V and J ends lost 6 bases and 2 bases, in that order; junction bases with no gene match: 4. The CDR3 is made up of 15 amino acids. In DNA form, the CDR3 reads TGTGCCAGCAGTCCGACAGGGGGCGCCTACAATGAGCAGTTCTTC. Amino acids: CASSPTGGAYNEQFF.

This chain links TRBV7-2 with TRBJ1-2; D not resolved. Trimming cost V 2 bases and J 1 base, with 5 bases left between them. This CDR3 has 13 amino acids. CDR1 and CDR2 (germline): SGHTA, FQGNSA. For the CDR3, the DNA is TGTGCCAGCAGCTTAAACAGTAACTATGGCTACACCTTC. Its protein product is CASSLNSNYGYTF.

This clone was recorded a few times. CDR3 nucleotides: TGTGCCAGCAGTGAGGTTCTAGCGGGAATTGGGACAGATACGCAGTATTTT. It is translated as CASSEVLAGIGTDTQYF. This chain uses TRBV25-1 with TRBJ2-3; 9 bases are a match to TRBD2. Trimming took 3 bases from V and 3 from J; bases not matched to a gene: 10. This CDR3 contains 17 residues. CDR1 is MGHDK and CDR2 is SYGVNS in the germline V gene.

J is TRBJ2-3 and V is TRBV3-1 (or the pseudogene TRBV3-2); perhaps TRBD2 as D (6 bases). Per germline, CDR1 LGHDT and CDR2 YNNKEL (reference sequence). V shed 3 bases and J shed 0 bases, with 10 bases lying between them. CDR3 length equals 15 residues. CDR3 amino acids: CASSHRELSTDTQYF. The CDR3 DNA is TGTGCCAGCAGCCACCGGGAGCTAAGCACAGATACGCAGTATTTT.

The chain carries TRBV19 and TRBJ1-3, with 8 bases identical to TRBD1. With 6 bases clipped from V and 7 bases from J, the junction kept 2 bases outside the gene matches. CDR1 and CDR2 from the germline V gene are LNHDA and SQIVND (reference sequence). CDR3 length: 12 amino acids. The CDR3 nucleotides are TGTGCCAGTAGGGACAGGGAGAACACCATATATTTT. It translates to CASRDRENTIYF. Drawing the rest from reference TRBV19 and TRBJ1-3, the complete variable domain is DGGITQSPKYLFRKEGQNVTLSCEQNLNHDAMYWYRQDPGQGLRLIYYSQIVNDFQKGDIAEGYSVSREKKESFPLTVTSAQKNPTAFYLCASRDRENTIYFGEGSWLTVV.

This chain connects TRBV9 to TRBJ2-1, with 9 bases fitting TRBD2. CDR1 is SGDLS, CDR2 YYNGEE, per germline. V was pared by 3 bases and J by 3 bases, with 4 bases of the junction left unmatched. The CDR3 contains 15 residues. In DNA form, the CDR3 reads TGTGCCAGCAGCGGACTAGCGGAGGGCTACAATGAGCAGTTCTTC. The encoded protein is CASSGLAEGYNEQFF.

The V gene is TRBV29-1, the J gene TRBJ2-3; 7 bases agree with TRBD1. The germline CDR1 and CDR2 sequences are SQVTM and ANQGSEA. The J segment lost 2 bases and the V segment lost 8 bases, leaving 7 bases of the junction unmatched. The CDR3 spans 13 residues. CDR3 bases: TGCAGCATCCGGGACAGCAACACAGATACGCAGTATTTT. Encoded protein: CSIRDSNTDTQYF.

The chain combines TRBV6-5 with TRBJ2-7; D is possibly TRBD2 (6 bases). Germline V gene data show CDR1 as MNHEY and CDR2 as SVGAGI. This CDR3 has 13 residues. V shed 6 bases and J shed 0 bases, with 9 bases lying between them. CDR3 DNA: TGTGCCAGCAGGGCGGGGCCCTCCTACGAGCAGTACTTC. Residues: CASRAGPSYEQYF.

The chain has TRBV25-1 and TRBJ1-5; no definite D call. V lost 4 bases, J lost 1 base, and 8 bases lay in between. The CDR3 covers 14 residues. CDR1 is MGHDK and CDR2 is SYGVNS in the germline V gene. In DNA, the CDR3 is TGTGCCAGCAGTGGAGGAAAAAGCAATCAGCCCCAGCATTTT. This gives the protein CASSGGKSNQPQHF.

This clone was observed a handful of times. The chain links TRBV11-3 to TRBJ1-1, with D unresolved. Germline CDR1 reads SGHNT; CDR2 reads YENEEA. This CDR3 is built from 13 residues. The ends were cut back, 5 bases at V and 2 bases at J, with 9 bases in the middle. CDR3 nucleotides: TGTGCCAGCAGCCCCGGGAGTAACACTGAAGCTTTCTTT. This translates into CASSPGSNTEAFF.

The chain recombines TRBV9 with TRBJ1-2, with D hard to call. Germline CDR1 and CDR2: SGDLS and YYNGEE. Trimming cost V 3 bases and J 6 bases, with 12 bases left between them. There are 13 residues in the CDR3. The CDR3 sequence: CASSGRSLDGYTF. DNA for the CDR3: TGTGCCAGCAGCGGGCGGAGTCTGGATGGCTACACCTTC.

The chain recombines TRBV2 with TRBJ1-2, with D possibly matching TRBD1 (5 bases). The V gene lost 2 bases and the J gene lost 8 bases, with 12 bases spanning the gap. The CDR3 has 13 residues. Germline CDR1 and CDR2: SNHLY and FYNNEI. CDR3 residues: CASSESRVFGYTF. CDR3 sequence (DNA): TGTGCCAGCAGTGAAAGCAGGGTGTTCGGCTACACCTTC.

V gene TRBV6-5 combines with J gene TRBJ2-3; D may be TRBD2 (5 bases). The CDR3 runs to 15 residues. V lost 0 bases and J lost 4, with 11 bases in between. CDR1 MNHEY and CDR2 SVGAGI come from the germline V gene. This CDR3 reads CASSYSPGGADTQYF. Written as DNA, the CDR3 is TGTGCCAGCAGTTACTCGCCCGGAGGAGCAGATACGCAGTATTTT.

The V gene is TRBV7-9, the J gene TRBJ1-4; the D gene is possibly TRBD1 (6 bases). The CDR3 sequence is 17 residues long. CDR1 is SEHNR, CDR2 FQNEAQ, per germline (reference sequence). The V gene lost 3 bases and the J gene lost 5 bases, with 19 bases spanning the gap. CDR3 nucleotides: TGTGCCAGCAGCTTTTCTGTAAGGAACAGGGAAAATGAAAAACTGTTTTTT. It yields the protein CASSFSVRNRENEKLFF.

The chain links TRBV10-3 to TRBJ1-2; D unresolved. This CDR3 has 13 residues. Trimming cost V 6 bases and J 6 bases, with 14 bases left between them. Germline V gene data show CDR1 as ENHRY and CDR2 as SYGVKD. CDR3 nucleotide sequence: TGTGCCATCAGGCTCGAGGCGGCCCATGGCTACACCTTC. Its protein product is CAIRLEAAHGYTF.

The rearrangement links TRBV10-3 to TRBJ1-3; D gene ambiguous. CDR3 length: 14 amino acids. Germline loops: CDR1 ENHRY, CDR2 SYGVKD. Trimming left V 5 bases short and J 0 bases short, with 8 bases between. The CDR3 coding sequence is TGTGCCATCAGTCCGGAGAGCTCTGGAAACACCATATATTTT. Its protein is CAISPESSGNTIYF.

Written as DNA, the CDR3 is TGTGCCAGCAGCTTAGAAGGGGCGGGAGGGCCTTGGTTTGTTACAGATACGCAGTATTTT. This translates into CASSLEGAGGPWFVTDTQYF. The genes are TRBV11-3 and TRBJ2-3; 9 positions agree with TRBD2. The V gene's germline CDR1 is SGHNT and CDR2 YENEEA. V shed 0 bases and J 3 bases; nucleotides not matched to a gene: 16. This CDR3 has 20 amino acids.

The chain carries TRBV25-1 and TRBJ2-3; 7 bases map to TRBD1. Germline loops: CDR1 MGHDK, CDR2 SYGVNS. V trimming: 6 bases; J trimming: 2 bases; junction bases outside the gene matches: 5. CDR3 length: 14 residues. The CDR3 region is CASRQGFATDTQYF. For the CDR3, the DNA is TGTGCCAGCAGACAGGGGTTTGCCACAGATACGCAGTATTTT.

The chain is built from TRBV5-6 and TRBJ1-1; TRBD1 matches at 7 bases. This CDR3 has 14 amino acids. In germline, CDR1 is SGHDT, CDR2 YYEEEE. Trimming at V came to 3 bases and at J to 1 base, leaving 3 bases not matched to a gene. CDR3 nucleotides: TGTGCCAGCAGCTGGGGACAGCCGAACACTGAAGCTTTCTTT. This gives the protein CASSWGQPNTEAFF.

This chain joins TRBV27 and TRBJ2-7, with D possibly being TRBD2 (6 bases). V was trimmed by 3 bases and J by 2 bases, leaving 17 bases between them. The CDR3 sequence is 16 residues long. Germline V gene lookup returns CDR1 MNHEY and CDR2 SMNVEV (reference sequence). The CDR3 region has the DNA TGTGCCAGCAGTTTTTCCCCAGCGGGCCGTACCTACGAGCAGTACTTC. The encoded protein is CASSFSPAGRTYEQYF.

DNA of the CDR3: TGTGCCTGGAGTGTACAGACGTATGAAAAACTGTTTTTT. Its translation is CAWSVQTYEKLFF. The chain is built from TRBV30 and TRBJ1-4, with D hard to call. Germline V CDR1 and CDR2: GTSNPN, SVGIG (reference sequence). Trimming cost V 0 bases and J 6 bases, with 8 bases left between them. The CDR3 has 13 amino acids.

The chain uses TRBV30 and TRBJ1-1, with D possibly TRBD1 on 5 matching bases. The germline V gene encodes CDR1 GTSNPN and CDR2 SVGIG (reference sequence). The ends were cut back, 2 bases at V and 1 base at J, with 11 bases in the middle. The CDR3 contains 14 residues. Here the CDR3 reads CAWSRPGGNTEAFF. The CDR3, as DNA: TGTGCCTGGAGTCGTCCCGGGGGGAACACTGAAGCTTTCTTT.